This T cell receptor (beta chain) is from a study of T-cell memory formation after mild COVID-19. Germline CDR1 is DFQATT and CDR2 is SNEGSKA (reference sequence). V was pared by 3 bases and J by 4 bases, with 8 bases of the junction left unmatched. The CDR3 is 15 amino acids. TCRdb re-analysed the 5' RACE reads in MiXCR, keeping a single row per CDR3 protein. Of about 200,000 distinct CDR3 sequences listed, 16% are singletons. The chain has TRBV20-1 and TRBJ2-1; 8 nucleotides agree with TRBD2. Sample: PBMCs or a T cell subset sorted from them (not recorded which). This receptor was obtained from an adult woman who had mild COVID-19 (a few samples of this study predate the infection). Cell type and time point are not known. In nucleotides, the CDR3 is TGCAGTGCTAGGCCTCGGGAGGGCCTATACAATGAGCAGTTCTTC. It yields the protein CSARPREGLYNEQFF.